This entry features one T cell receptor (beta chain) sequence. Its target is not known. Treatment indicated: approximately nine-day PBMC culture with coronavirus spike peptide pools or control peptides (ViraFEST assay). The Oncomine TCR Beta short-read assay was applied to DNA of cultured CD4+ T cells. TCRdb processed the PCR reads anew with MiXCR; each CDR3 protein has one entry. Of some 15,000 distinct CDR3 sequences in the sample, 25% to 40% were seen once. This specimen belongs to a study of vaccination and CD4 T cells after COVID-19. This CDR3 is built from 14 residues. Trimming took 4 bases from V and 0 from J, leaving 7 bases between them. CDR1 and CDR2 from the germline V gene are MNHNS and SASEGT.

Sequences were derived from CD4+ T cells from blood, cultured in vitro, sampled after SARS-CoV-2 vaccination. This sequence joins TRBV6-1 and TRBJ2-1; D may be TRBD1 or TRBD2 (5 bases each). The source is a human donor who had recovered from COVID-19. CDR3 residues: CASSAGSSYNEQFF. In nucleotides, the CDR3 is TGTGCCAGCAGTGCAGGGAGCTCCTACAATGAGCAGTTCTTC.